This TCR beta chain came from a study of technical replicates of blood from a handful of donors. TCRdb keeps only in-frame clones here, not all; method: immunoSEQ multiplex PCR. The sample carries 45,000 to 60,000 clones, around 92% recorded once. The receptor was isolated from a human donor in good health. Some clones in this sample may be carry-over from other donors' samples. The sequenced sample consisted of PBMCs.

CDR3 loop: CASSTDFGYGYTF. DNA of the CDR3: TGCGCCAGCAGCACAGATTTCGGCTATGGCTACACCTTC. The chain combines TRBV4-3 with TRBJ1-2; D ambiguous. This CDR3 has 13 amino acids. The ends were cut back, 5 bases at V and 4 bases at J, with 11 bases in the middle. Germline V gene sequence: CDR1 LGHNA, CDR2 YSLEER.